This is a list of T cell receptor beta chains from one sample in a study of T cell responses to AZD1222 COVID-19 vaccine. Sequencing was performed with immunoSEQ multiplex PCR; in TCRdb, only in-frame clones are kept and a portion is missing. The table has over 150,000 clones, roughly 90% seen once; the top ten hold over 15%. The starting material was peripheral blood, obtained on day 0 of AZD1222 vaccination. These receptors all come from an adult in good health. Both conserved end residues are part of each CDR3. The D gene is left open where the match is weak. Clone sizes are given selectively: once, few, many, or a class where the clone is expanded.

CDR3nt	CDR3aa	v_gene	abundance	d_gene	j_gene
TGCGCCAGCAGCTTGCGACAGGGTTCGTATGGCTACACCTTC	CASSLRQGSYGYTF	TRBV5-1	-	TRBD1	TRBJ1-2
TGCGCCAGCAGCTGGGACCCTAACACTGAAGCTTTCTTT	CASSWDPNTEAFF	TRBV5-1	-	-	TRBJ1-1
TGTGCTAGTGGGGCGAGCGGCACAGATACGCAGTATTTT	CASGASGTDTQYF	TRBV12-5	-	-	TRBJ2-3
TGCGCCAGCAGCTTGGGGACAGGGTACAATGAGCAGTTCTTC	CASSLGTGYNEQFF	TRBV5-1	-	TRBD1	TRBJ2-1
TGTGCCAGCAGCGTAGCTCCGGGACTTGGCTACAATGAGCAGTTCTTC	CASSVAPGLGYNEQFF	TRBV9	-	-	TRBJ2-1
TGTGCCAGCAGAACCTGGGAGGGCACTGAAGCTTTCTTT	CASRTWEGTEAFF	TRBV5-5	-	-	TRBJ1-1
TGTGCCAGCAGCCTCCTCGGTGGGGTCGGGGAGCTGTTTTTT	CASSLLGGVGELFF	TRBV13	-	-	TRBJ2-2
TGCGCCAGCAGCCAACCAACGGGAGTGAACACCGGGGAGCTGTTTTTT	CASSQPTGVNTGELFF	TRBV4-1	-	-	TRBJ2-2
TGTGCCAGCAGTTACGGGGCTGGAAACACCATATATTTT	CASSYGAGNTIYF	TRBV6-5	-	-	TRBJ1-3
TGTGCCAGTAGTACATCCCAACCGGCCGAGCAGTACTTC	CASSTSQPAEQYF	TRBV19	-	-	TRBJ2-7
TGTGCCAGCAGCCTAGCGGATTACAATGAGCAGTTCTTC	CASSLADYNEQFF	TRBV14	-	-	TRBJ2-1
TGTGCCAGCAGCTTGTCTTTAGGGAGCTATGGCTACACCTTC	CASSLSLGSYGYTF	TRBV11-2	-	-	TRBJ1-2
TGCGCCAGCAGCAACCGGGACAGGGGGCGGGGGTATGGCTACACCTTC	CASSNRDRGRGYGYTF	TRBV4-3	-	TRBD1	TRBJ1-2
TGCGCCAGCAGCCAAGATGGGACAGGGGAGTCCTACGAGCAGTACTTC	CASSQDGTGESYEQYF	TRBV4-1	few	TRBD1	TRBJ2-7
TGTGCCAGCAGCCAAGAGCCGGGCGGGAGCTCCTACAATGAGCAGTTCTTC	CASSQEPGGSSYNEQFF	TRBV4-2	-	TRBD2	TRBJ2-1
TGTGCCTGGGCAGGGACCGGGGCCAACGTCCTGACTTTC	CAWAGTGANVLTF	TRBV30	-	-	TRBJ2-6
TGTGCCAGTAGGGACAGGCGCCTTGGGACCCAGTACTTC	CASRDRRLGTQYF	TRBV25-1	-	TRBD1	TRBJ2-5
TGTGCCAGCAGGGGGACAGGGGGGCCCGGGGAGCTGTTTTTT	CASRGTGGPGELFF	TRBV28	-	TRBD1	TRBJ2-2
TGTGCCAGTAGTCCTGCGGGGACAGCCTATGGCTACACCTTC	CASSPAGTAYGYTF	TRBV19	-	TRBD1	TRBJ1-2
TGCGCCAGCAGCCAAGATCTTGGTAGGGACTATGGCTACACCTTC	CASSQDLGRDYGYTF	TRBV4-1	-	-	TRBJ1-2
TGTGCCAGCAGTTACAGGGGGCTAGAGACCCAGTACTTC	CASSYRGLETQYF	TRBV12-3/TRBV12-4	once	TRBD1	TRBJ2-5
TGTGCCAGCAGCGTACCCCCCAACAATGAGCAGTTCTTC	CASSVPPNNEQFF	TRBV9	-	-	TRBJ2-1
TGCAGCGTTGGGGGGGGACACATTTATGGCTACACCTTC	CSVGGGHIYGYTF	TRBV29-1	once	-	TRBJ1-2
TGTGCCACCAGTGATTTTAAGGCAGGGACCTATGGCTACACCTTC	CATSDFKAGTYGYTF	TRBV24-1	-	-	TRBJ1-2
TGCGCCAGCAGCCCTCTACAGGGATTTGATGGCTACACCTTC	CASSPLQGFDGYTF	TRBV5-1	-	-	TRBJ1-2
TGCGCCAGCAGTCAATCGCTCGGTCGAATACATTCACCCCTCCACTTT	CASSQSLGRIHSPLHF	TRBV23-1	-	-	TRBJ1-6